This TCR beta chain emerged from a study of blood T cells in healthy people across ages (dated by TCRdb to between 2014 and 2017). For the wider study: Template switching captured roughly one uniquely barcoded TCR beta cDNA molecule per two T cells in model experiments. The donors were split into four age groups: young (average 16 years), middle-aged (39), aged (around 67) and long-lived (under 85). Age-related changes in TCR beta repertoire diversity were measured in the study by deep sequencing normalized with unique cDNA molecular identifiers. To avoid experimental bias, donors of different ages were spread randomly across the sequencing lanes. Using the same blood draw, the study looked at two additional independent replicas of 1 million unique cDNA reads for two donors, one aged 18 to 30 and the other aged 80 or older.

The donors were roughly 40 Caucasian individuals from Russia, aged roughly 6 to 100 years, who were systemically healthy. Each donor gave 8 to 10 milliliters of peripheral blood, drawn into EDTA-treated Vacutainer tubes. PBMCs were isolated by Ficoll-Paque density-gradient centrifugation, with at least 6.5 million obtained per sample. Trizol reagent was used to extract total RNA from the PBMCs, yielding at least 6 micrograms per sample. The percentages of naive CD45RAhigh/CD27high T cells were determined by flow cytometry on a PBMC aliquot from every donor. The CDR3 covers 17 residues, taking in both the cysteine and the phenylalanine. The retained sequence is limited to the CDR3, 51 bases, with the frame set at the first base. The germline V gene sets CDR1 to MNHEY and CDR2 to SVGEGT. At the junction V is shortened by 8 bases and J by 5 bases, with 27 bases in between. As to this clonotype: Its antigen target is currently unknown. Base qualities are missing; no much larger clone stands one base away.

The library was generated by 5' RACE. TCRdb shows the sequencer as Illumina HiSeq 2500. The second PCR ran for roughly 7 to 11 cycles and used a J-beta primer mix along with a sample-barcoded 5' primer. A unique molecular identifier was introduced onto each TCR beta cDNA molecule by a template-switch 5' adaptor carrying 12 random nucleotides. Each sample yielded at least 2.5 million CDR3-containing paired-end reads. The Mint cDNA synthesis kit, primed by a TRBC-specific oligonucleotide, was used to synthesize first-strand cDNA from all RNA. Following uracil-DNA glycosylase treatment, all cDNA underwent a first 18-cycle PCR with the universal primers M1SS and BC2_uni_R. Turning to the authors' computational methods: For normalization, 1 million high-quality reads were randomly selected from each sample, with every read carrying a distinct molecular identifier. Reads sharing molecular identifiers were discarded rather than binned into consensus sequences. MiTCR, with a Q25 quality threshold and the strictest error-elimination algorithm, was used for CDR3 identification, clonotype clustering and error correction. Lower-bound total TCR beta diversity was estimated with a nonparametric unseen species model using Euler transformation. Clones were called with MiXCR by TCRdb after fastp trimmed the public reads at Q25, and only in-frame beta chains were retained. Every entry covers one CDR3 protein and lists the most common genes and DNA from its rows. TCRdb, not the original authors, processed these V and J calls. Here the sample has about 1.4 million distinct CDR3 sequences; 59% occur a single time. The ten largest clones represent more than 6% of the sample.

Broader findings and caveats from the paper: Donor CMV infection status was unknown, potentially confounding age-related changes in expanded clonotypes. Conclusive comparison of naive and antigen-experienced compartments was prevented by the profiling of bulk unsorted PBMCs. As age increased, observed TCR beta diversity per million T cells dropped in a roughly linear way, and a significant reduction was already evident by age approximately 40. A strong correlation was found between observed TCR beta diversity and the percentage of naive T cells measured by flow cytometry. The long-lived group showed more naive CD4+ T cells, fewer expanded clones and increased TCR diversity than the aged group, suggesting age selection. Estimates of total diversity from one million sequenced T cells were regarded as lower bounds and underestimates.

This sequence was found in a man aged 18 to 30 in good health. The chain is assembled from TRBV6-2 or TRBV6-3 and TRBJ2-5, and perhaps TRBD2 as D gene, on 7 matching bases. Material for sequencing was blood. The nucleotide sequence is given as TGTGCCAGCTGTCTTCGGGGGCCACGAACGCGGGAGGAGACCCAGTACTTC. The encoded protein is CASCLRGPRTREETQYF.